One sample yielded the 27 T cell receptor beta chains listed below, sequenced in a study of T cell repertoires in cytomegalovirus infection. These TCRs' antigens remain unknown. MiXCR, applied by TCRdb to the reads, yields one record per CDR3 protein. Among hundreds of thousands of distinct CDR3 sequences listed, under 55% were seen once. The input for sequencing was cultured PBMCs, taken from culture after CMV antigen stimulation. These receptors were obtained from a human donor in good health (CMV status not recorded). Some clones in this sample may be carry-over from other donors' samples.

The chain links TRBV2 to TRBJ2-7, with unresolved D. V was cut by 2 bases and J by 12 bases, with 14 bases left in between. CDR1 is SNHLY, CDR2 FYNNEI, per germline. The CDR3 consists of 12 residues. The CDR3 DNA reads as TGTGCCAGCAGTGAACCCGGCAAGGATCGGTACTTC. This translates into CASSEPGKDRYF.

The chain combines TRBV6-2 or TRBV6-3 with TRBJ2-4, with 12 bases matching TRBD2. The CDR3 sequence is 15 residues long. Trimming cost V 6 bases and J 8 bases; bases outside gene matches: 8. Germline CDR1 and CDR2: MNHEY and SVGEGT. CDR3 residues: CASRPTSGSQYIQYF. CDR3 nucleotide sequence: TGTGCCAGCAGGCCGACTAGCGGGAGTCAGTACATTCAGTACTTC.

This clonotype appeared many times. The chain couples TRBV7-2 to TRBJ1-2; D is perhaps TRBD1 (5 bases). Trimming pared 1 base from V and 8 bases from J, leaving 14 bases between. The CDR3 totals 14 residues. In germline, CDR1 is SGHTA, CDR2 FQGNSA. The CDR3 coding sequence is TGTGCCAGCAGCTTAGAACCTGGGGCCAAAGGCTACACCTTC. It specifies CASSLEPGAKGYTF.

The chain joins TRBV4-3 to TRBJ2-5; 8 bases align to TRBD1. The CDR3 loop spans 16 amino acids. V gave up 1 base and J gave up 2 bases; unmatched junction bases: 6. CDR1 and CDR2 (germline): LGHNA, YSLEER. The CDR3 sequence: CASSQGGTGYQETQYF. DNA of the CDR3: TGCGCCAGCAGCCAAGGAGGGACAGGCTATCAAGAGACCCAGTACTTC.

The chain uses TRBV7-6 and TRBJ2-4; 7 bases map to TRBD1. The junction had 2 bases not matched to a gene; V was cut back by 5 bases and J by 7 bases. CDR1 SGHVS and CDR2 FNYEAQ come from the germline V gene. The CDR3 covers 12 residues. The DNA for the CDR3 is TGTGCCAGCAGCCAACAGGGGAACATTCAGTACTTC. Its protein is CASSQQGNIQYF.

The chain carries TRBV7-9 and TRBJ2-5; D is uncertain. CDR3 length equals 15 residues. The V gene's germline CDR1 is SEHNR and CDR2 FQNEAQ (reference sequence). Trimming removed 0 bases from V and 6 bases from J, with 14 bases in between. CDR3 sequence: CASSLARAWAKTQYF. Written as DNA, the CDR3 is TGTGCCAGCAGCTTAGCACGGGCCTGGGCCAAGACCCAGTACTTC.

This chain uses TRBV18 with TRBJ2-3; D is possibly TRBD2 (6 bases). Germline values: CDR1 KGHSH, CDR2 LQKENI. CDR3 size: 13 residues. V lost 4 bases, J lost 9 bases, and 14 bases lay in between. In nucleotides, the CDR3 is TGTGCCAGCTCACTTAGACGGGAGCGGACGCAGTATTTT. Its protein product is CASSLRRERTQYF.

The chain couples TRBV12-3 or TRBV12-4 to TRBJ2-7, with TRBD2 matching 8 bases. The V gene end was trimmed by 5 bases and the J gene end by 7 bases; junction bases not matched to a gene: 4. This CDR3 comprises 12 residues. The CDR3 spells CASSGTSGEQYF. In nucleotides, the CDR3 is TGTGCCAGCAGTGGGACTAGTGGGGAGCAGTACTTC.

The J gene is TRBJ1-2, the V gene TRBV18, with no clear D. The V and J ends lost 5 bases and 7 bases respectively, with 23 bases between them. The germline V gene encodes CDR1 KGHSH and CDR2 LQKENI. The CDR3 runs 16 residues. CDR3 sequence reads: CASSSGPTRNSFGYTF. For the CDR3, the DNA is TGTGCCAGCTCATCCGGTCCAACCCGAAACAGTTTTGGCTACACCTTC.

This clonotype was detected a few times. The chain is built from TRBV20-1 and TRBJ2-7; TRBD1 is a possible D gene (5 bases). The germline CDR1 and CDR2 sequences are DFQATT and SNEGSKA (reference sequence). With 4 bases removed from V and 2 bases from J, the gap between germline ends came to 12 bases. The CDR3 has 13 residues. CDR3 sequence reads: CSANHRTTYEQYF. For the CDR3, the DNA is TGCAGTGCTAATCACAGGACAACCTACGAGCAGTACTTC.

The rearrangement joins TRBV20-1 to TRBJ2-7; 7 bases align to TRBD2. V dropped 5 bases and J dropped 0; count of bases not matched to a gene: 7. Germline CDR1 is DFQATT and CDR2 is SNEGSKA (reference sequence). The length of the CDR3 is 14 residues. CDR3 nucleotides: TGCAGTGCTGGGGTGGGGGGGAGCTCCTACGAGCAGTACTTC. Encoded protein: CSAGVGGSSYEQYF.

The chain uses TRBV6-5 and TRBJ2-7; 7 bases are a match to TRBD2. V was clipped by 5 bases and J by 3 bases; unmatched bases: 19. The CDR3 has 18 residues. Germline lookup yields CDR1 MNHEY and CDR2 SVGAGI. DNA of the CDR3: TGTGCCAGCAGTCGCAACGACCCCGCCGGGCTAGCGGACTACGAGCAGTACTTC. Translated, it gives CASSRNDPAGLADYEQYF.

The chain recombines TRBV7-6 with TRBJ2-3, with 9 bases fitting TRBD2. The V gene end was trimmed by 5 bases and the J gene end by 2 bases; junction bases not matched to a gene: 8. The CDR3 sequence is 16 residues long. From germline, CDR1 is SGHVS and CDR2 FNYEAQ. This CDR3 is CASSPRTSDSTDTQYF. The CDR3 DNA follows: TGTGCCAGCAGCCCCCGGACTAGCGATTCCACAGATACGCAGTATTTT.

DNA for the CDR3: TGTGCCAGCAGTTTACGGGGGTTCGACAATGAGCAGTTCTTC. This gives the protein CASSLRGFDNEQFF. The V call is TRBV28, the J call TRBJ2-1, with D tentatively TRBD2 (6 bases). The CDR3 has 14 amino acids. The germline V gene encodes CDR1 MDHEN and CDR2 SYDVKM. Trimming stripped 2 bases from V and 5 bases from J, with 10 bases between.

At least ten counts were recorded for this clonotype. The chain carries TRBV7-2 and TRBJ2-1; a possible D gene is TRBD2 (6 bases). The germline V and J ends were trimmed by 1 base and 5 bases, with 12 bases remaining between them. Per germline, CDR1 SGHTA and CDR2 FQGNSA. This CDR3 spans 15 amino acids. The CDR3 DNA reads TGTGCCAGCAGCTTAGATCTAGCGCGCCACAATGAGCAGTTCTTC. As protein: CASSLDLARHNEQFF. Drawing the rest from reference TRBV7-2 and TRBJ2-1, the complete variable domain is GAGVSQSPSNKVTEKGKDVELRCDPISGHTALYWYRQSLGQGLEFLIYFQGNSAPDKSGLPSDRFSAERTGGSVSTLTIQRTQQEDSAVYLCASSLDLARHNEQFFGPGTRLTVL.

This clonotype was counted a few times. The V gene is TRBV19, the J gene TRBJ1-1; no firm D call. The V end lost 1 base, the J end lost 4 bases, and 10 bases lay between the germline ends. The CDR3 has 14 amino acids. Germline V gives CDR1 LNHDA, CDR2 SQIVND (reference sequence). CDR3: CASSIGRVPTEAFF. The CDR3 DNA reads TGTGCCAGTAGTATAGGGAGGGTACCCACTGAAGCTTTCTTT.

The J gene is TRBJ2-5, the V gene TRBV11-2; 8 bases are a match to TRBD1. V lost 4 bases to trimming and J lost 1 base; unmatched junction nucleotides: 11. Germline CDR1 SGHAT, CDR2 FQNNGV. The CDR3 runs 17 residues. For the CDR3, the DNA is TGTGCCAGCAGCTCCCGAAACAGGGGGTCAGGCCAAGAGACCCAGTACTTC. It specifies CASSSRNRGSGQETQYF.

The chain links TRBV6-2 or TRBV6-3 to TRBJ2-5; no definite D call. Looked up from germline, CDR1 is MNHEY and CDR2 is SVGEGT. The CDR3 is 14 residues long. Trimming stripped 5 bases from V and 1 base from J, with 11 bases between. The CDR3 loop is CASSPTATQETQYF. The CDR3 region has the DNA TGTGCCAGCAGTCCGACCGCAACCCAAGAGACCCAGTACTTC.

This clonotype was counted a few times. V and J are TRBV24-1 and TRBJ2-1; the D call may be TRBD1 or TRBD2 (5 bases each). The CDR3 covers 15 residues. With 4 bases removed from V and 8 bases from J, the gap between germline ends came to 17 bases. Germline V gene lookup returns CDR1 KGHDR and CDR2 SFDVKD. CDR3 sequence reads: CATSEAGTADDEQFF. CDR3 DNA sequence: TGTGCCACCAGTGAGGCCGGGACCGCCGATGATGAGCAGTTCTTC.

The chain is built from TRBV7-2 and TRBJ2-5; D is unclear. Germline V gene lookup returns CDR1 SGHTA and CDR2 FQGNSA. Trimming took 4 bases from V and 1 from J, leaving 7 bases between them. The CDR3 is made up of 13 amino acids. CDR3 coding DNA: TGTGCCAGCAGCTACGTCTTCCAAGAGACCCAGTACTTC. Protein: CASSYVFQETQYF.

About this clonotype: A much more abundant neighbour one base away suggests this may be a read error. The V gene is TRBV7-9, the J gene TRBJ2-1; possible D gene TRBD2, 5 bases. This CDR3 has 14 amino acids. V dropped 4 bases and J dropped 5 bases, with 12 bases sitting between them. Germline V lookup: CDR1 SEHNR, CDR2 FQNEAQ (reference sequence). The CDR3 nucleotides are TGTGCCAGCAGCTCCCGCCGGGGAGACAATGAGCAGTTCTTC. Amino acid sequence: CASSSRRGDNEQFF.

This sequence joins TRBV7-2 and TRBJ2-7; D possibly corresponds to TRBD2 (6 bases). V was shortened by 5 bases and J by 2 bases, with 16 bases between the two germline ends. The CDR3 totals 15 residues. Germline V gene data show CDR1 as SGHTA and CDR2 as FQGNSA. Here the CDR3 reads CASSQTGTPTYEQYF. The DNA of the CDR3 is TGTGCCAGCAGCCAGACCGGGACTCCGACCTACGAGCAGTACTTC.

CDR3: CASSQVQGDEQFF. CDR3 sequence (DNA): TGCGCCAGCAGCCAAGTTCAGGGCGATGAGCAGTTCTTC. The genes are TRBV4-1 and TRBJ2-1; possible D gene TRBD1, 5 bases. The CDR3 is 13 amino acids. Per the germline V gene, CDR1 is MGHRA and CDR2 is YSYEKL. The V end lost 1 base, the J end lost 8 bases, and 9 bases lay between the germline ends.

The chain uses TRBV10-3 and TRBJ1-5, with D unresolved. Germline assignment: CDR1 ENHRY and CDR2 SYGVKD. V gave up 2 bases and J gave up 5 bases, with 4 bases separating them. This CDR3 comprises 12 residues. The CDR3 reads CAISELDQPQHF. For the CDR3, the DNA is TGTGCCATCAGTGAGCTCGATCAGCCCCAGCATTTT.

CDR3 in amino acids: CASSPRPRRREKLFF. In nucleotides, the CDR3 is TGTGCCAGCAGTCCTAGGCCCAGGCGTCGTGAAAAACTGTTTTTT. The chain employs TRBV27 and TRBJ1-4; D is uncertain. The CDR3 extends over 15 amino acids. Trimming pared 5 bases from V and 7 bases from J, leaving 17 bases between. In germline, CDR1 is MNHEY, CDR2 SMNVEV (reference sequence).

This clonotype was detected only a few times. The rearrangement uses TRBV7-9 and TRBJ1-4; unclear D gene. Germline CDR1 and CDR2: SEHNR and FQNEAQ (reference sequence). V dropped 0 bases and J dropped 0 bases, with 5 bases sitting between them. The CDR3 has 15 amino acids. In DNA form, the CDR3 reads TGTGCCAGCAGCTTAGCCAGGCCAACTAATGAAAAACTGTTTTTT. This codes for CASSLARPTNEKLFF.

The rearrangement joins TRBV7-2 to TRBJ2-3, with 7 bases fitting TRBD2. This CDR3 is 16 amino acids long. Per the germline V gene, CDR1 is SGHTA and CDR2 is FQGNSA. After removal of 5 bases from V and 6 bases from J, the junction contained 14 bases not matched to a gene. For the CDR3, the DNA is TGTGCCAGCAGCCCCTCTTCTAGCCGGGGGGTTGATACGCAGTATTTT. Its protein product is CASSPSSSRGVDTQYF.